This TCR beta chain was identified during a study of blood T cell repertoires in COVID-19. Turning to the study itself: Sites across the United States, Italy and Spain contributed samples from acute and convalescent COVID-19. PBMCs, B-cell-depleted T cells, or T cells were the source of the cDNA or gDNA that made up the material.

Per the study methods: Using reference gene primer amplification, nucleated cell counts were estimated. Sequencing was performed with immunoSEQ multiplex PCR; in TCRdb, only in-frame clones are kept and a portion is missing. V, J and clone size were drawn from that table, and D and trimming were deduced from the DNA. The table lists about 210,000 clones, 70% to 90% of them singletons. CDR3 length: 14 amino acids. Germline CDR1 and CDR2: SNHLY and FYNNEI. V was cut by 5 bases and J by 6 bases, with 15 bases left in between. The sequence was collected from a man in his fifties or sixties with acute or convalescent COVID-19. Sequenced sample: peripheral blood. V gene TRBV2 combines with J gene TRBJ2-3, with D possibly matching TRBD2 (6 bases). The CDR3 DNA sequence: TGTGCCAGCAGTCCAGGGACTCCGGTTGATACGCAGTATTTT. Its protein is CASSPGTPVDTQYF.